This T cell receptor (beta chain) was observed in a study of cytomegalovirus exposure and HLA in healthy donors. Germline CDR1 is KGHSH and CDR2 is LQKENI. Trimming removed 3 bases from V and 4 bases from J, with 9 bases in between. The length of the CDR3 is 14 residues. This clone was seen just once. Antigen specificity is unknown. 60 Vbeta and 13 Jbeta primers were used in PCR. Clones were sequenced by immunoSEQ multiplex PCR, and TCRdb holds only the in-frame ones, with some missing. The profile shows fewer than 250,000 clones, approximately 70% of them singletons. Study-wide results and caveats: Sequencing likely generated an artifact that appeared as a cluster of highly shared sequence variants. Because they were indistinguishable, some V segments, including TRBV6-2 and TRBV6-3, were excluded. Later, TCR association rates were found to vary by HLA locus, highest for DRB1 and lowest for HLA-C.

The sample taken for sequencing was PBMCs. This chain uses TRBV18 with TRBJ1-4, with a weak D call TRBD1 (5 bases). The receptor's source is a woman aged 30 to 39 in good health and CMV-seropositive. The DNA of the CDR3 is TGTGCCAGCTCACCGGGCAGGGATAATGAAAAACTGTTTTTT. Its protein is CASSPGRDNEKLFF.